This paragraph reports one T cell receptor (beta chain). Its antigen is still unknown. The data belong to a study of shared clonotypes between healthy human individuals. Study results and caveats: Unshared clonotypes carried lower generation probabilities than those common to all four donors.

V was cut by 0 bases and J by 5 bases, with 11 bases left in between. The germline gives CDR1 SGHTA, CDR2 FQGNSA. The CDR3 is 14 residues long. In the CD4+ fraction, cells were divided into CD45RA+ naive and CD45RA-negative memory subsets. Assay runs were performed at deep level. TCRdb's copy holds only in-frame clones and misses some; the assay was immunoSEQ multiplex PCR. The sample yields some 1.5 million clones, around 97% seen once. The gene calls are TRBV7-2 and TRBJ2-7; the D call may be TRBD1 or TRBD2 (5 bases each). The sample consisted of naive CD4+ T cells sorted from blood. As for subset: CD45RA+ positively selected. The TCR sequence derives from a man aged 25-45 years in good health. The CDR3 loop is CASSLALGADEQYF. CDR3 nucleotide sequence: TGTGCCAGCAGCTTAGCGCTCGGGGCTGACGAGCAGTACTTC.